The 21 T cell receptor beta chains listed next were all sequenced from one sample in a study of OX40 agonist ivuxolimab in advanced cancers. Measured with immunoSEQ multiplex PCR; TCRdb has only the in-frame clones, and not every one. This sample has roughly 97,000 clones, with roughly nine tenths found just once. The source material was CD4+ or CD8+ T cells sorted from blood, sampled in a trial of the OX40 agonist ivuxolimab. These TCRs come from an adult with an advanced solid tumor such as melanoma, head and neck, liver or kidney cancer.

V is TRBV19 and J is TRBJ2-7; D ambiguous. Germline values: CDR1 LNHDA, CDR2 SQIVND (reference sequence). The ends were cut back, 1 base at V and 4 bases at J, with 8 bases in the middle. The CDR3 is 13 amino acids. CDR3 residues: CASSIGKSYEQYF. For the CDR3, the DNA is TGTGCCAGTAGTATAGGGAAATCTTACGAGCAGTACTTC.

V and J are TRBV6-5 and TRBJ1-2; no clear D. Germline CDR1 is MNHEY and CDR2 is SVGAGI. V was cut by 1 base and J by 0 bases, with 6 bases left in between. The CDR3 runs 14 residues. The CDR3 spells CASSYLGANYGYTF. The CDR3 coding sequence is TGTGCCAGCAGTTACTTAGGAGCTAACTATGGCTACACCTTC.

This rearrangement joins TRBV30 to TRBJ2-6, with D unclear. This CDR3 has 15 residues. V shed 0 bases and J shed 0 bases, with 6 bases lying between them. From germline, CDR1 is GTSNPN and CDR2 SVGIG (reference sequence). The CDR3 DNA follows: TGTGCCTGGAGTGTACAGACCTCTGGGGCCAACGTCCTGACTTTC. It translates to CAWSVQTSGANVLTF. Together with reference TRBV30 and TRBJ2-6, the CDR3 gives the full variable domain: SQTIHQWPATLVQPVGSPLSLECTVEGTSNPNLYWYRQAAGRGLQLLFYSVGIGQISSEVPQNLSASRPQDRQFILSSKKLLLSDSGFYLCAWSVQTSGANVLTFGAGSRLTVL.

The rearrangement uses TRBV6-5 and TRBJ2-3; 7 positions agree with TRBD2. J gave up 3 bases and V 5 bases, and 5 bases lay outside the gene matches. The CDR3 has 14 amino acids. Per germline, CDR1 MNHEY and CDR2 SVGAGI. The CDR3 DNA sequence: TGTGCCAGCAGTCTAAGGACTAGTACAGATACGCAGTATTTT. Translation gives CASSLRTSTDTQYF.

The chain employs TRBV6-1 and TRBJ1-6, with D perhaps TRBD1 (6 bases). The CDR3 totals 14 residues. The germline V gene encodes CDR1 MNHNS and CDR2 SASEGT. The V and J ends lost 5 bases and 7 bases respectively, with 12 bases between them. DNA for the CDR3: TGTGCCAGCAGTTGGACAGACCAAAATTCACCCCTCCACTTT. This sequence encodes CASSWTDQNSPLHF.

This clone showed up just once. CDR3 sequence: CSVIPMGSYEQYF. CDR3 coding DNA: TGCAGCGTTATCCCCATGGGCTCCTACGAGCAGTACTTC. V and J are TRBV29-1 and TRBJ2-7; D is uncertain. The germline gives CDR1 SQVTM, CDR2 ANQGSEA. The CDR3 sequence is 13 residues long. V shed 5 bases and J shed 0 bases, with 11 bases lying between them.

This chain connects TRBV13 to TRBJ2-1, with 13 nucleotides matching TRBD2. V was clipped by 4 bases and J by 9 bases; unmatched bases: 3. This CDR3 has 14 residues. The germline V gene has CDR1 PRHDT and CDR2 FYEKMQ (reference sequence). The CDR3 nucleotides are TGTGCCAGCAGCTCGGGACTAGCGGGAACTGAGCAGTTCTTC. Amino acids: CASSSGLAGTEQFF.

The chain links TRBV29-1 to TRBJ2-7; TRBD1 agrees at 9 bases. This CDR3 has 16 amino acids. The germline V gene encodes CDR1 SQVTM and CDR2 ANQGSEA. V trimming: 7 bases; J trimming: 0 bases; junction bases outside the gene matches: 13. As DNA, the CDR3 is TGCAGCGCACTTCACTGGACAGGGGATTTCTCCTACGAGCAGTACTTC. Its translation: CSALHWTGDFSYEQYF.

The chain links TRBV5-8 to TRBJ1-5; a weak D match, TRBD1 (6 bases). The V gene lost 6 bases and the J gene lost 2 bases, with 15 bases spanning the gap. CDR3 length equals 15 residues. The germline gives CDR1 SGHTS, CDR2 YDEGEE. In nucleotides, the CDR3 is TGTGCCAGCACCATACAGGGCTTTGGCAATCAGCCCCAGCATTTT. Translated: CASTIQGFGNQPQHF.

The rearrangement joins TRBV30 to TRBJ2-5; 11 bases agree with TRBD2. V lost 1 base and J lost 2; bases outside the gene matches: 3. Germline assignment: CDR1 GTSNPN and CDR2 SVGIG (reference sequence). The CDR3 has 15 amino acids. CDR3: CAWSGASGRQETQYF. The CDR3 DNA is TGTGCCTGGAGTGGGGCTAGCGGGAGGCAAGAGACCCAGTACTTC.

The J gene is TRBJ1-3, the V gene TRBV6-1, with D unclear. CDR3 length: 12 residues. With 10 bases removed from V and 4 bases from J, the gap between germline ends came to 11 bases. The V gene's germline CDR1 is MNHNS and CDR2 SASEGT. DNA of the CDR3: TGTGCCATCAGGAGCGACGGAAACACCATATATTTT. Its translation is CAIRSDGNTIYF.

V is TRBV7-9 and J is TRBJ2-2, with 10 bases lining up with TRBD1. The CDR3 totals 16 residues. CDR1 and CDR2 (germline): SEHNR, FQNEAQ (reference sequence). V trimming: 6 bases; J trimming: 1 base; junction bases outside the gene matches: 5. The CDR3 DNA sequence: TGTGCCAGCAGTCCGGGACAGGGGTGGAACACCGGGGAGCTGTTTTTT. It encodes CASSPGQGWNTGELFF.

V and J are TRBV6-1 and TRBJ1-5; TRBD1 might be the D (6 bases). Germline CDR1 and CDR2: MNHNS and SASEGT. The CDR3 is 13 amino acids. Trimming left V 10 bases short and J 5 bases short, with 15 bases between. The CDR3 DNA reads as TGTGCCACCTTAGAACAGGGCGATCAGCCCCAGCATTTT. This sequence encodes CATLEQGDQPQHF.

The chain couples TRBV2 to TRBJ2-3; D gene unclear. Germline CDR1 and CDR2: SNHLY and FYNNEI. Trimming shortened V by 7 bases and J by 0 bases, and 11 bases separated the two germline ends. The CDR3 spans 14 residues. The CDR3 DNA reads TGTGCCAGCAAGACGGAGCTAAGCACAGATACGCAGTATTTT. Translation: CASKTELSTDTQYF.

To note about this clone: This specimen includes other DNA sequences encoding the same CDR3. The chain couples TRBV18 to TRBJ1-5, with D perhaps matching TRBD1 (6 bases). The CDR3 is made up of 15 amino acids. Trimming shortened V by 0 bases and J by 7 bases, and 13 bases separated the two germline ends. Germline-derived CDR1 and CDR2 are KGHSH and LQKENI. CDR3 sequence: CASSPPGGAGQPQHF. The CDR3 coding sequence is TGTGCCAGCTCACCACCGGGGGGCGCGGGACAGCCCCAGCATTTT.

This clone turned up a few times. This chain connects TRBV10-3 to TRBJ1-4; TRBD1 might be the D (5 bases). Germline values: CDR1 ENHRY, CDR2 SYGVKD. CDR3 length: 15 amino acids. The V and J ends lost 6 bases and 5 bases respectively, with 16 bases between them. Written as DNA, the CDR3 is TGTGCCATCAGGCCTGGGGGGAGTGAGAATGAAAAACTGTTTTTT. Amino acid sequence: CAIRPGGSENEKLFF.

The gene calls are TRBV5-1 and TRBJ2-5; the D is unclear. Per the germline V gene, CDR1 is SGHRS and CDR2 is YFSETQ. The V gene lost 4 bases and the J gene lost 4 bases, with 11 bases spanning the gap. The CDR3 is 13 amino acids. CDR3 in DNA: TGCGCCAGCAGCCGGAGAGCCCCAGAGACCCAGTACTTC. Its protein product is CASSRRAPETQYF.

This clone came up once. The chain carries TRBV19 and TRBJ2-1, with 9 nucleotides matching TRBD2. The CDR3 loop spans 14 amino acids. Germline CDR1 and CDR2: LNHDA and SQIVND (reference sequence). J lost 9 bases, V lost 7 bases, and 10 bases had no gene match. The CDR3 reads CASTPLAGGVEQFF. CDR3 nucleotide sequence: TGTGCCAGTACCCCACTAGCGGGTGGGGTTGAGCAGTTCTTC.

This sequence joins TRBV27 and TRBJ1-4; 9 bases map to TRBD1. The CDR3 is made up of 16 amino acids. J lost 8 bases, V lost 2 bases, and 9 bases had no gene match. Germline CDR1 and CDR2: MNHEY and SMNVEV (reference sequence). The CDR3 reads CASSLAWDRVGEKLFF. CDR3 sequence (DNA): TGTGCCAGCAGTTTAGCCTGGGACAGGGTGGGCGAAAAACTGTTTTTT.

The chain recombines TRBV2 with TRBJ1-5; tentative D call: TRBD1 (6 bases). The germline V gene has CDR1 SNHLY and CDR2 FYNNEI. The CDR3 spans 14 residues. V lost 6 bases, J lost 5 bases, and 14 bases lay in between. CDR3 sequence reads: CASSWTEGDQPQHF. The CDR3 nucleotides read TGTGCCAGCAGCTGGACAGAGGGAGATCAGCCCCAGCATTTT. Full variable domain (remainder filled in from reference TRBV2 and TRBJ1-5): EPEVTQTPSHQVTQMGQEVILRCVPISNHLYFYWYRQILGQKVEFLVSFYNNEISEKSEIFDDQFSVERPDGSNFTLKIRSTKLEDSAMYFCASSWTEGDQPQHFGDGTRLSIL.

The rearrangement uses TRBV7-6 and TRBJ1-2; TRBD1 agrees at 7 bases. The CDR3 runs 20 residues. Trimming took 1 base from V and 4 from J; bases not matched to a gene: 21. Germline assignment: CDR1 SGHVS and CDR2 FNYEAQ. This chain's CDR3 is CASSLELPRDSGPVLYGYTF. CDR3 nucleotides: TGTGCCAGCAGCTTAGAGCTCCCCCGGGACAGCGGGCCCGTTCTCTATGGCTACACCTTC.